This section outlines one T cell receptor beta chain sequence together with its context. Its target is unknown. PCR amplification relied on 60 Vbeta primers (plus 13 Jbeta primers). The data were produced by immunoSEQ multiplex PCR, yet TCRdb's version contains in-frame clones alone and is incomplete. The sample includes about 190,000 clones, 84% of them seen just once. The data originate from a study of cytomegalovirus exposure and HLA in healthy donors. Overall study: Samples from HLA-typed donors yielded approximately 80 million unique TCRs in an early data release. General study findings and limits: Through in vitro validation, a few CMV-associated chains were shown to be specific for CMV antigens. TCR beta V- and J-gene trimming, according to a later analysis, was linked to a missense DCLRE1C variant.

This CDR3 is 16 amino acids long. V was clipped by 1 base and J by 4 bases; unmatched bases: 8. The V gene's germline CDR1 is SGHTA and CDR2 FQGNSA. The V gene is TRBV7-2, the J gene TRBJ1-1; 8 bases are a match to TRBD1. The TCR sequence derives from a boy younger than 18 in good health and CMV-seronegative. Sequenced sample: PBMCs. CDR3 coding DNA: TGTGCCAGCAGCTTAGGACAGGGGCGTGGGTTCACTGAAGCTTTCTTT. Protein sequence: CASSLGQGRGFTEAFF.